This T cell receptor beta chain was sequenced for a study of shared T cell receptors in the human thymus. TCRdb's copy holds only in-frame clones and misses some; the assay was immunoSEQ multiplex PCR. Here the sample spans some 700,000 clones, over 75% being singletons. Germline assignment: CDR1 ENHRY and CDR2 SYGVKD. Trimming removed 10 bases from V and 0 bases from J; junction bases left unmatched: 15. There are 17 residues in the CDR3. The same data also went into a second study, on human thymus T cells. That study adds: Corrective heart surgery yielded the resections from which the thymus tissue came. Seemingly biased V and J gene usage marked thymic and blood repertoires. Related research found strongly overlapping thymic repertoires in unrelated individuals.

This chain links TRBV10-3 with TRBJ1-3; 7 positions agree with TRBD1. The sequenced sample was thymocytes. The TCR sequence derives from a girl under two years old with a congenital heart defect. The CDR3 nucleotides read TGTGCCACGAAGAGGTCGGACAGGAACTACTCTGGAAACACCATATATTTT. The encoded protein is CATKRSDRNYSGNTIYF.